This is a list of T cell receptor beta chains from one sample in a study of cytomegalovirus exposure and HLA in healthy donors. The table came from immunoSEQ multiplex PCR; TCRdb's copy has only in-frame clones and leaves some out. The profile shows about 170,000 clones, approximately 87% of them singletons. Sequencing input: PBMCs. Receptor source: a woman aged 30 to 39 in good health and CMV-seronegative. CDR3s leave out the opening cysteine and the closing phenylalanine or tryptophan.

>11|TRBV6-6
ASSLGLEETQY
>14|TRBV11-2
ASSLGQTRANYGYT
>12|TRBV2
ASSERVGSHEQY
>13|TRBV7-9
ASSFTGTGREKLF
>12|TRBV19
ASSITGTSYGYT
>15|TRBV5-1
ASSSGLDRGLFYEQY
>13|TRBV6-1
ASSEDASFTDTQY
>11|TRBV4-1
ASSPVMNTEAF
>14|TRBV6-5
ASSYSFTVSGNTIY
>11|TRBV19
ASSMGLPEGYT
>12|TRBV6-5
ASSNPGSYNEQF
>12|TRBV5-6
ASSFRGKVNEQF
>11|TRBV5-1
ASSPDRVSPLH
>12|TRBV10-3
AISEQGTNQPQH
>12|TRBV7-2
ASSFPIRGYGYT
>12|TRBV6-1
ASILQGGGDEQY
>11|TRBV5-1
ASVAGNTDTQY
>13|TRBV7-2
ASSSQGFNPYEQY
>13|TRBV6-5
ASSYSSGGAFTQY
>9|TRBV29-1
SVGSDREAF
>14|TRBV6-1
ASSEGQGMGTDTQY
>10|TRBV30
AETTGNQPQH
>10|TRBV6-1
ASSPDRSGYT
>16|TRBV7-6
ASSLSLAGYSSYNEQF
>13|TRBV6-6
ASTNLATSYNEQF
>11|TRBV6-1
ASSGRTDQPQH
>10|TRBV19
ASSPGLGGLY
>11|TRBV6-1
ASSETGNYGYT
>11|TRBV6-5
ASSLGQSYEQY
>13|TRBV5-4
ASSPGTSGGNEQF
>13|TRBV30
AWAGGTSYNSPLH
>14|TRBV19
ASSIQGAVMLDEQY
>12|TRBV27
ASSPALANSPLH
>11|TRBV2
ASSGSGGWGYT
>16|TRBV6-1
ASSAHYRGRLKTDTQY
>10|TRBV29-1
SVQQTYNEQF
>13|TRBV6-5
ASSSLPRDSNEAF
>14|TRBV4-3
ASSQDSGGGYNEQF
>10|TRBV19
ASSFLLQGYT
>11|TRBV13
ASSPRLAGDQF
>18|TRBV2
ASVNWDRGSGATSTDTQY
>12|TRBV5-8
ASSRGTGRNGYT
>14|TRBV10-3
AISESVSGGLNEQF
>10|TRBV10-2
ASSVKEPEAF
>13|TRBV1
TSSQESDRQETQY
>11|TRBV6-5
ASSKTFSKPQH
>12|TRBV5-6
ASSHRTGQEKLF
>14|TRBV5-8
ASSLIVGQDNQPQH
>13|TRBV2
ASSEGGIQGNTIY
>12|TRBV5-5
ASSQRDWDYEQY
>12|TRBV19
ASSIDFGPGAQY
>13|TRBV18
ASSPPTGATYEQY
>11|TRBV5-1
ASSTGQYNEQF
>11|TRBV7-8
ASSLTEGTEAF
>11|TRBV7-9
ASSDPGDQPQH
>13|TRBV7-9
ASSAYEGANYEQY
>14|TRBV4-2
ASSQGWLAGDTEAF
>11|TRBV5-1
ASSSPHRDGYT
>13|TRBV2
ASTRGQADTGELF
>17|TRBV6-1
ASSEVGGVDRPFSYEQY